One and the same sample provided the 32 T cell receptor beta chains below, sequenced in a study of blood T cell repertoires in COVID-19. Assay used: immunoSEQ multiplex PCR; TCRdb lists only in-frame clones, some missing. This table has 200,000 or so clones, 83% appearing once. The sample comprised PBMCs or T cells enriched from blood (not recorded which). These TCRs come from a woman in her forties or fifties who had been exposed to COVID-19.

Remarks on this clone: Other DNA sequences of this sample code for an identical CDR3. CDR3 amino acids: CASTRGTGYGYTF. DNA for the CDR3: TGTGCCAGTACCCGAGGGACAGGGTATGGCTACACCTTC. J is TRBJ1-2 and V is TRBV19, with 9 bases lining up with TRBD1. Germline assignment: CDR1 LNHDA and CDR2 SQIVND (reference sequence). The CDR3 consists of 13 residues. V lost 7 bases and J lost 5; bases outside the gene matches: 5.

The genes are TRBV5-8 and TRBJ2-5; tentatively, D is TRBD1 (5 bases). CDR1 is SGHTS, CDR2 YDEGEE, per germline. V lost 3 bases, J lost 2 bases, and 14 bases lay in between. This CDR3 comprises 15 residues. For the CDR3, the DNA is TGTGCCAGCAGCTCCGCAGGGTCTTGGCAAGAGACCCAGTACTTC. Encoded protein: CASSSAGSWQETQYF. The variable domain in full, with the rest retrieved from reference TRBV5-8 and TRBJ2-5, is EAGVTQSPTHLIKTRGQQATLRCSPISGHTSVYWYQQALGLGLQFLLWYDEGEERNRGNFPPRFSGRQFPNYSSELNVNALELEDSALYLCASSSAGSWQETQYFGPGTRLLVL.

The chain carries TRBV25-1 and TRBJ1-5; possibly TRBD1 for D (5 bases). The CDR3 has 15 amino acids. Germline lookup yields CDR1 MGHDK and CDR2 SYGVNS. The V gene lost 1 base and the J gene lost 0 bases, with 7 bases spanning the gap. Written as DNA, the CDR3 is TGTGCCAGCAGTGAATCAGGGTATAGCAATCAGCCCCAGCATTTT. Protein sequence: CASSESGYSNQPQHF. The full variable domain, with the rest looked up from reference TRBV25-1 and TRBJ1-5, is EADIYQTPRYLVIGTGKKITLECSQTMGHDKMYWYQQDPGMELHLIHYSYGVNSTEKGDLSSESTVSRIRTEHFPLTLESARPSHTSQYLCASSESGYSNQPQHFGDGTRLSIL.

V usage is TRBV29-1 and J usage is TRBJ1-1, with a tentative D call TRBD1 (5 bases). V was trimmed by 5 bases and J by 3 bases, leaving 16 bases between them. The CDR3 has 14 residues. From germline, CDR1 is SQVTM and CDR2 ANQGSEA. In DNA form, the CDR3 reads TGCAGCGTTCACTTCCCCTTCAGGGACACTGAAGCTTTCTTT. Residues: CSVHFPFRDTEAFF.

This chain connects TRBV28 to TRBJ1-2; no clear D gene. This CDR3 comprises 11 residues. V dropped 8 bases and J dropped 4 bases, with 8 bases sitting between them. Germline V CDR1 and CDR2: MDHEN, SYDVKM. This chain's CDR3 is CASGRRYGYTF. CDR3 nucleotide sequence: TGTGCCAGCGGCAGGCGCTATGGCTACACCTTC.

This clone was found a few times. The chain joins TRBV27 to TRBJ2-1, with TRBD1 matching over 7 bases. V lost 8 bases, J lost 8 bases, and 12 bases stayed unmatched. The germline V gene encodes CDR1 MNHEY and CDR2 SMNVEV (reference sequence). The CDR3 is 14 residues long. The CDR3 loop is CASRSPDRKDEQFF. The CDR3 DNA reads TGTGCCAGCCGGAGCCCGGACAGGAAGGATGAGCAGTTCTTC.

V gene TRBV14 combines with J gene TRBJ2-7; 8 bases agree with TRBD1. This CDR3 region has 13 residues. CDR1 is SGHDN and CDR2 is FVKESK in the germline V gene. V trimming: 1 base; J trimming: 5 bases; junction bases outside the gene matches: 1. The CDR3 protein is CASSQGQGNEQYF. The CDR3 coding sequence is TGTGCCAGCAGCCAAGGACAGGGGAACGAGCAGTACTTC.

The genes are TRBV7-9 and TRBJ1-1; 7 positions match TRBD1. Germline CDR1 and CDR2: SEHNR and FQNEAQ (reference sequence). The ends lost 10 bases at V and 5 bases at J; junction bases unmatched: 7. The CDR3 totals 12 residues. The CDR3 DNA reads TGTGCCACGCGGACAGGTGGGACTGAAGCTTTCTTT. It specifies CATRTGGTEAFF.

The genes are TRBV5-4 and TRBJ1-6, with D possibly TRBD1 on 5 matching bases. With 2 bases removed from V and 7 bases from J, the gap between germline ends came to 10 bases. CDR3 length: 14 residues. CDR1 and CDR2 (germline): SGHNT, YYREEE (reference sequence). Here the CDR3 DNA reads TGTGCCAGCAGCTTTTACAGGTTAAATTCACCCCTCCACTTT. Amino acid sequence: CASSFYRLNSPLHF. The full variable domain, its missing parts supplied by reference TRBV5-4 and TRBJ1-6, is ETGVTQSPTHLIKTRGQQVTLRCSSQSGHNTVSWYQQALGQGPQFIFQYYREEENGRGNFPPRFSGLQFPNYSSELNVNALELDDSALYLCASSFYRLNSPLHFGNGTRLTVT.

Here the CDR3 reads CAWSLGTATNEKLFF. For the CDR3, the DNA is TGTGCCTGGAGTTTAGGGACAGCAACTAATGAAAAACTGTTTTTT. This chain joins TRBV30 and TRBJ1-4; TRBD1 matches 7 bases. CDR3 length: 15 residues. Germline V gene lookup returns CDR1 GTSNPN and CDR2 SVGIG (reference sequence). V was clipped by 2 bases and J by 0 bases; unmatched bases: 3.

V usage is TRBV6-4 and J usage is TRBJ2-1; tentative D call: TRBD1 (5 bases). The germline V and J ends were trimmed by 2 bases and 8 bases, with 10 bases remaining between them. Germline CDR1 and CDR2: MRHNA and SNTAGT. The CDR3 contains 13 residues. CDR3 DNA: TGTGCCAGCAGTGACCAGATAGGGGATGAGCAGTTCTTC. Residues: CASSDQIGDEQFF.

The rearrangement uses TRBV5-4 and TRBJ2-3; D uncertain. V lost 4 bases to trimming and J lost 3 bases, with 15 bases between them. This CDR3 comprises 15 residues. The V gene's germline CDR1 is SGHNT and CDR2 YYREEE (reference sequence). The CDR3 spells CASSPMGYRTDTQYF. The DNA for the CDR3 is TGTGCCAGCAGCCCAATGGGCTACAGAACAGATACGCAGTATTTT.

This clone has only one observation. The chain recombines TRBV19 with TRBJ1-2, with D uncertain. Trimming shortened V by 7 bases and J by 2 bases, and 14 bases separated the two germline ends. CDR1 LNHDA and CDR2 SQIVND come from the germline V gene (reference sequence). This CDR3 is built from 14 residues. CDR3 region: CASTNTQRNYGYTF. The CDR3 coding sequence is TGTGCCAGTACCAATACACAGAGAAACTATGGCTACACCTTC.

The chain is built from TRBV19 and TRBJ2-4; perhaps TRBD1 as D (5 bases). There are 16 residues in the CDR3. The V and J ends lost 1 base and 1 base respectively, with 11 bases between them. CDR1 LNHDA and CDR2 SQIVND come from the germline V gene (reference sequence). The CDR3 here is CASSIGGVGAKNIQYF. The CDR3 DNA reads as TGTGCCAGTAGTATAGGGGGCGTGGGGGCCAAAAACATTCAGTACTTC.

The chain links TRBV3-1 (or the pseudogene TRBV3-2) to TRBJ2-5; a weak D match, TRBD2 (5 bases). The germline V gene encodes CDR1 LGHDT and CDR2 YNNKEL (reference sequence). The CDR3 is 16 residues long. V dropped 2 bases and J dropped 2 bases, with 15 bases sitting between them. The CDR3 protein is CASSQYGRGQQETQYF. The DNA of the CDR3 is TGTGCCAGCAGCCAATATGGGAGAGGGCAGCAAGAGACCCAGTACTTC.

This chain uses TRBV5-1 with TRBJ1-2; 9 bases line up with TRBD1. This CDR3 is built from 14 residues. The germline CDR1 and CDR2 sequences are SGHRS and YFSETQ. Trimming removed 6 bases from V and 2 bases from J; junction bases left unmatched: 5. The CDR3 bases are TGCGCCAGCAAGACGGACAGGGGAAACTATGGCTACACCTTC. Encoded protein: CASKTDRGNYGYTF.

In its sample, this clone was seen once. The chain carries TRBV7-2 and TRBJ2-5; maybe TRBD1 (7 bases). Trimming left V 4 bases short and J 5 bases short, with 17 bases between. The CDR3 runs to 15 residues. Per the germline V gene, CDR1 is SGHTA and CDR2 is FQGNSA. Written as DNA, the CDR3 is TGTGCCAGCAGCTCCCCCCCGGGGGACAGTGAGACCCAGTACTTC. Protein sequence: CASSSPPGDSETQYF.

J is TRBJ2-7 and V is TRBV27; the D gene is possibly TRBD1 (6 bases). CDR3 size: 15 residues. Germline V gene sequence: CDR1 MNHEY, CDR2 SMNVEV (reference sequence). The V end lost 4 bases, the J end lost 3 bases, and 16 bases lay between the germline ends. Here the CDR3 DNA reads TGTGCCAGCAGTTCCCTCACGGGACACCACTACGAGCAGTACTTC. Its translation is CASSSLTGHHYEQYF.

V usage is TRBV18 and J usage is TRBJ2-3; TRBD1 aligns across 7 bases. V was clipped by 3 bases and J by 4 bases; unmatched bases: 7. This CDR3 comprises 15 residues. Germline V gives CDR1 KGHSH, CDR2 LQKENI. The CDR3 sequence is CASSPRQGSADTQYF. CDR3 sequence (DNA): TGTGCCAGCTCACCGAGACAGGGTAGTGCAGATACGCAGTATTTT.

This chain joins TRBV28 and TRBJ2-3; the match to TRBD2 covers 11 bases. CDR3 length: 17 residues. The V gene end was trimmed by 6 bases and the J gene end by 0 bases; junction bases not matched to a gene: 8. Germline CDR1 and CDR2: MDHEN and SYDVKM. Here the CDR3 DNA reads TGTGCCAGCAGCTTCTATAGCGGGGGGGTTAGCACAGATACGCAGTATTTT. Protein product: CASSFYSGGVSTDTQYF.

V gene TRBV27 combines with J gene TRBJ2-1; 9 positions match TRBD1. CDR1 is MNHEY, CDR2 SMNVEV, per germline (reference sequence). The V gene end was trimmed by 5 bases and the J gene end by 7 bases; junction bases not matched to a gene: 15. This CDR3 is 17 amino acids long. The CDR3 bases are TGTGCCAGCAGTCCAGAATCCGGGACAGGGCCAAAAAATGAGCAGTTCTTC. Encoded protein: CASSPESGTGPKNEQFF.

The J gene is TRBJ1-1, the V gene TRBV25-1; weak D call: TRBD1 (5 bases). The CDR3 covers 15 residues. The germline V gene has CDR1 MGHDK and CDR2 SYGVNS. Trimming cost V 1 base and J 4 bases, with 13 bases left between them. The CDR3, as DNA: TGTGCCAGCAGTGAATTCGGGGGAACGGGCACTGAAGCTTTCTTT. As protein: CASSEFGGTGTEAFF.

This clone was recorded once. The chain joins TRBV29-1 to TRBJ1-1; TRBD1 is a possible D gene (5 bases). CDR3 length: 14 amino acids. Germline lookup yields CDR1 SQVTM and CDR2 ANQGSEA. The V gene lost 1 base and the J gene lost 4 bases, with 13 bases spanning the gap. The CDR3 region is CSVEVGRVGTEAFF. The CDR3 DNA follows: TGCAGCGTTGAAGTGGGCAGGGTGGGCACTGAAGCTTTCTTT.

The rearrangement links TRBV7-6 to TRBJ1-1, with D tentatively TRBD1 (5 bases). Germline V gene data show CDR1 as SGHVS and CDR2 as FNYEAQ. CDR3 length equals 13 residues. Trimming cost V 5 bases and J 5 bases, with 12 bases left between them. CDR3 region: CASSGGVWTEAFF. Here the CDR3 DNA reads TGTGCCAGCAGCGGAGGGGTATGGACTGAAGCTTTCTTT.

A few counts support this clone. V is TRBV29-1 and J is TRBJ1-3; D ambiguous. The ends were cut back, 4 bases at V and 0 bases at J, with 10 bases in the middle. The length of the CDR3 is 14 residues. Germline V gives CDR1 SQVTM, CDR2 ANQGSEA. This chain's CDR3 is CSVVPGSSGNTIYF. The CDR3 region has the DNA TGCAGCGTTGTCCCGGGGAGCTCTGGAAACACCATATATTTT.

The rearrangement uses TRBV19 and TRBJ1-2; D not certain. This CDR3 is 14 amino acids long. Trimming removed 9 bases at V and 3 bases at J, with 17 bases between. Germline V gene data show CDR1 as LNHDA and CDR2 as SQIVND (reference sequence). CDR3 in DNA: TGTGCCAGCACCGCCGGAGGGTGGGACTATGGCTACACCTTC. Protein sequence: CASTAGGWDYGYTF.

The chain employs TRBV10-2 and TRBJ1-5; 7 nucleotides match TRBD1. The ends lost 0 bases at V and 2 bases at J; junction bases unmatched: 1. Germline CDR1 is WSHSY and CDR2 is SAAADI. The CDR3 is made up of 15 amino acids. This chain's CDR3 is CASSESTGRNQPQHF. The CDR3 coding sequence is TGCGCCAGCAGTGAGTCGACAGGGCGCAATCAGCCCCAGCATTTT.

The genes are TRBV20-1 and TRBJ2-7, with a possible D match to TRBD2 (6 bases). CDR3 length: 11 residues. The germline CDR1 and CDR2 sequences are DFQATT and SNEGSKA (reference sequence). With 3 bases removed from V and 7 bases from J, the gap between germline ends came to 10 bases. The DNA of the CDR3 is TGCAGTGCTAGTCCAGGAGGGGAGCAGTACTTC. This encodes CSASPGGEQYF.

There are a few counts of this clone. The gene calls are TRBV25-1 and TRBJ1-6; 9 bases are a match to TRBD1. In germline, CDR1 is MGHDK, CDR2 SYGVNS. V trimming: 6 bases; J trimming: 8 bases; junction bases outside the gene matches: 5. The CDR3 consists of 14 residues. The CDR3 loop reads CASRRGQGYSPLHF. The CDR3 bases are TGTGCCAGCAGAAGGGGACAGGGATATTCACCCCTCCACTTT. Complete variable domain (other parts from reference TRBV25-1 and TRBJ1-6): EADIYQTPRYLVIGTGKKITLECSQTMGHDKMYWYQQDPGMELHLIHYSYGVNSTEKGDLSSESTVSRIRTEHFPLTLESARPSHTSQYLCASRRGQGYSPLHFGNGTRLTVT.

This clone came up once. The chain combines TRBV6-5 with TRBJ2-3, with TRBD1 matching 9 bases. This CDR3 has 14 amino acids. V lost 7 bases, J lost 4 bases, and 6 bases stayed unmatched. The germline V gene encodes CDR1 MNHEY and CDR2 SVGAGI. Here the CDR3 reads CASTLTGGPDTQYF. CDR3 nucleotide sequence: TGTGCCAGCACCTTGACAGGGGGTCCAGATACGCAGTATTTT.

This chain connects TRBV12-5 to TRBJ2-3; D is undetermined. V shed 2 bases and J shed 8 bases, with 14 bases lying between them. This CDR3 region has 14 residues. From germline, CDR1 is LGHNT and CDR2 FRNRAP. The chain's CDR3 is CASGLSPVAATQYF. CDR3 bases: TGTGCTAGTGGTTTGTCACCTGTGGCCGCTACGCAGTATTTT.

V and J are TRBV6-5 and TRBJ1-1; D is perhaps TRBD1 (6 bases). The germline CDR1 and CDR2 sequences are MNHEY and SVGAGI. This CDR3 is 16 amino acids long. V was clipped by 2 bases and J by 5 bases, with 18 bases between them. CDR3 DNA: TGTGCCAGCAGTTACCGGGACATGAGAATCTCTACTGAAGCTTTCTTT. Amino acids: CASSYRDMRISTEAFF.